What follows is one T cell receptor (beta chain) and its context. Its antigen is unknown. Reverse transcribed after extraction, RNA yielded cDNA as the sequencing template. This table comes from immunoSEQ multiplex PCR, and its TCRdb copy is limited to in-frame clones, with some not included. The sample records about 160,000 clones, about 71% being singletons. This record belongs to a study of CD8+ T cells in alopecia areata. Study at large: The SALT score measured affected scalp surface percentage in treated patients.

Study findings and constraints: Among the top 100, expanded CD8+ clones were significantly decreased by tofacitinib, as was scalp clonality.

V lost 0 bases to trimming and J lost 1 base, with 12 bases between them. Per germline, CDR1 LNHNV and CDR2 YYDKDF (reference sequence). The CDR3 has 17 residues. Documented treatment: oral pan-JAK inhibitor, 5-10 mg twice daily. The sequence came from a human donor with alopecia areata. Sequenced material: CD4+ T cells sorted from blood, taken at week 4, from a patient treated with tofacitinib. V usage is TRBV15 and J usage is TRBJ2-2; D may be TRBD2 (6 bases). The CDR3 coding sequence is TGTGCCACCAGCAGAGATCGGGTTAGCGGGAACACCGGGGAGCTGTTTTTT. Protein product: CATSRDRVSGNTGELFF.